These 4 T cell receptor beta chains were sequenced from one sample in a study of metastatic and nonmetastatic thyroid tumors. Nobody among the patients had been given any treatment before thyroid surgery. TCRdb re-called the PCR reads via MiXCR. Of fewer than 45,000 clones listed, around 21% were seen once; the top ten hold roughly a sixth. The sample comprised blood. Source of these receptors: a female donor with papillary thyroid cancer or a benign thyroid nodule (not recorded which). Some clones in this sample may be carry-over from other donors' samples.

This clone was picked up a small number of times. The CDR3 reads CASTSSRDTYSNQPQHF. DNA for the CDR3: TGTGCCAGCACCTCTTCTCGGGATACCTATAGCAATCAGCCCCAGCATTTT. The J gene is TRBJ1-5, the V gene TRBV6-1; no clear D gene. This CDR3 region has 17 residues. Trimming stripped 7 bases from V and 0 bases from J, with 19 bases between. Germline V CDR1 and CDR2: MNHNS, SASEGT.

At least ten counts were recorded for this clone. The chain joins TRBV28 to TRBJ2-3; tentatively, D is TRBD1 or TRBD2 (5 bases each). Trimming cost V 5 bases and J 0 bases, with 9 bases left between them. The CDR3 sequence is 14 residues long. CDR1 and CDR2 from the germline V gene are MDHEN and SYDVKM. The CDR3 bases are TGTGCCAGCAGTCGGGGCGGGAGCACAGATACGCAGTATTTT. Translated, it gives CASSRGGSTDTQYF.

In its sample, this clone was seen many times. Additional DNA sequences in this sample encode the identical CDR3. The chain uses TRBV5-6 and TRBJ1-5, with D possibly TRBD1 on 6 matching bases. The CDR3 loop spans 15 amino acids. V lost 1 base, J lost 3 bases, and 11 bases lay in between. In germline, CDR1 is SGHDT, CDR2 YYEEEE. The CDR3 reads CASSLMTGPNQPQHF. The CDR3 bases are TGTGCCAGCAGCTTGATGACAGGTCCCAATCAGCCCCAGCATTTT.

This chain uses TRBV6-1 with TRBJ2-1, with 10 bases aligning to TRBD2. The CDR3 consists of 15 residues. With V trimmed by 4 bases and J by 4 bases, 4 bases remained unmatched. Germline V gene data show CDR1 as MNHNS and CDR2 as SASEGT. The DNA of the CDR3 is TGTGCCAGCAGTGGGGTAGCGGGAGGATACAATGAGCAGTTCTTC. It encodes CASSGVAGGYNEQFF.